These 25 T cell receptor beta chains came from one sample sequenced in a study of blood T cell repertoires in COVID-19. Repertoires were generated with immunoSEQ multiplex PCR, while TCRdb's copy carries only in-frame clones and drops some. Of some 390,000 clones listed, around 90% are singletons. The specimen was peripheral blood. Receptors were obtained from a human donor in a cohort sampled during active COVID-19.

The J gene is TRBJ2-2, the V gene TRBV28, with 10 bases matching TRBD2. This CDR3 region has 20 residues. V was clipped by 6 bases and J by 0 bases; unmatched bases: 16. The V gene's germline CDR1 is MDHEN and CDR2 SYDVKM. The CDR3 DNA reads TGTGCCAGCAGAACAGCCTCGTGGGAAGCGGGAGGGCCGAACACCGGGGAGCTGTTTTTT. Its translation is CASRTASWEAGGPNTGELFF.

The CDR3 DNA follows: TGTGCCAGCAGTACAGGGAAGATATATTCACCCCTCCACTTT. As protein: CASSTGKIYSPLHF. The chain carries TRBV2 and TRBJ1-6, with D possibly being TRBD1 (6 bases). The ends were cut back, 5 bases at V and 8 bases at J, with 13 bases in the middle. CDR1 and CDR2 from the germline V gene are SNHLY and FYNNEI. The length of the CDR3 is 14 residues.

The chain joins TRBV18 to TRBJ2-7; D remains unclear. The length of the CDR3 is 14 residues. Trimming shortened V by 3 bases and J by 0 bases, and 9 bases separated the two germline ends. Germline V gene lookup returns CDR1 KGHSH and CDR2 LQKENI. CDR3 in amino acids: CASSPRESSYEQYF. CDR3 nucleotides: TGTGCCAGCTCACCCCGCGAGAGCTCCTACGAGCAGTACTTC.

The CDR3 spells CASSLLAGASGNTIYF. CDR3 sequence (DNA): TGTGCCAGCAGCTTATTGGCGGGAGCCTCTGGAAACACCATATATTTT. The V and J genes are TRBV7-9 and TRBJ1-3; no firm D call. CDR3 size: 16 residues. CDR1 SEHNR and CDR2 FQNEAQ come from the germline V gene (reference sequence). Trimming removed 2 bases from V and 0 bases from J, with 11 bases in between.

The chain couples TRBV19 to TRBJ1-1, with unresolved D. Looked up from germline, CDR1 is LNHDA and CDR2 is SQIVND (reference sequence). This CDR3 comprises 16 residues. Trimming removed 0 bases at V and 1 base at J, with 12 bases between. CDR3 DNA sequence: TGTGCCAGTAGTATAGATCATGACATCCGGAACACTGAAGCTTTCTTT. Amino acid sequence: CASSIDHDIRNTEAFF.

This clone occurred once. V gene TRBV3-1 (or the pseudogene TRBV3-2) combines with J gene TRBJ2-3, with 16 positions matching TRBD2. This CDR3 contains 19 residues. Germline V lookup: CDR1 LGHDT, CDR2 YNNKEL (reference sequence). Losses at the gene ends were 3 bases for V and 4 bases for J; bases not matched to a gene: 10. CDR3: CASSQTAGTSGGAADTQYF. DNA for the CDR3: TGTGCCAGCAGCCAGACCGCCGGGACTAGCGGGGGGGCTGCAGATACGCAGTATTTT.

The CDR3 coding sequence is TGCGCCAGCAGCCAAGTCCAGGTCTCTGGGGCCAACGTCCTGACTTTC. This codes for CASSQVQVSGANVLTF. This chain joins TRBV4-1 and TRBJ2-6; D unresolved. CDR1 and CDR2 (germline): MGHRA, YSYEKL. This CDR3 is built from 16 residues. The germline V and J ends were trimmed by 1 base and 0 bases, with 7 bases remaining between them.

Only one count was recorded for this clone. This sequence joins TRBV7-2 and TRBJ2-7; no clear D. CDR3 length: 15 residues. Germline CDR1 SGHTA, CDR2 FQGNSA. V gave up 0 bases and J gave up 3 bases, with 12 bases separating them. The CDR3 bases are TGTGCCAGCAGCTTAGCGAGTAATCCGTACTACGAGCAGTACTTC. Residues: CASSLASNPYYEQYF.

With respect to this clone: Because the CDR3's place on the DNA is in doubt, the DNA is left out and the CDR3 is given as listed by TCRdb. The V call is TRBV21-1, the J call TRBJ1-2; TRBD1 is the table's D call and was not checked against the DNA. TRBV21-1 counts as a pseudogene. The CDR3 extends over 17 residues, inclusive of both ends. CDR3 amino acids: CASSPPWGQGTYGGYTF.

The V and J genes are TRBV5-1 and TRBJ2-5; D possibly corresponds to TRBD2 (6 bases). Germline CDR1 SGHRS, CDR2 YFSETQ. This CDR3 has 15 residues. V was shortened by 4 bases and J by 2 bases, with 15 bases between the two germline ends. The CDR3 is CASSTEGQRQETQYF. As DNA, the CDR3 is TGCGCCAGCAGCACGGAGGGCCAGCGACAAGAGACCCAGTACTTC. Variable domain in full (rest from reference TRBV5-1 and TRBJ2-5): KAGVTQTPRYLIKTRGQQVTLSCSPISGHRSVSWYQQTPGQGLQFLFEYFSETQRNKGNFPGRFSGRQFSNSRSEMNVSTLELGDSALYLCASSTEGQRQETQYFGPGTRLLVL.

In DNA, the CDR3 is TGTGCCAGCAGTTACCCCAGTTATGGCTACACCTTC. Translated, it gives CASSYPSYGYTF. The chain employs TRBV6-6 and TRBJ1-2; D gene uncertain. The germline CDR1 and CDR2 sequences are MNHNY and SVGAGI (reference sequence). Between the trimmed V and J ends, which lost 2 bases and 5 bases, there was a span of 6 bases. The CDR3 consists of 12 residues.

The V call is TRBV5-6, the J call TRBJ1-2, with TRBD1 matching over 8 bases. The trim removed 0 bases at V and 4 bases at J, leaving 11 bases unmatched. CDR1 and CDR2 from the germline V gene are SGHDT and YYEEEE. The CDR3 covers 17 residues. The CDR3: CASSLAGTGFDLYGYTF. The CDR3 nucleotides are TGTGCCAGCAGCTTGGCCGGGACAGGATTCGACCTCTATGGCTACACCTTC.

CDR3 nucleotides: TGTGCCAGCAGGCGGACAGACTATGGCTACACCTTC. The encoded protein is CASRRTDYGYTF. This chain connects TRBV12-3 or TRBV12-4 to TRBJ1-2; D is perhaps TRBD1 (6 bases). CDR3 length equals 12 residues. Trimming took off 6 bases at V and 3 bases at J, with 8 bases between the two ends.

The CDR3 region is CASSTHGGQGEQFF. The DNA of the CDR3 is TGTGCCAGCAGCACGCACGGGGGACAGGGTGAGCAGTTCTTC. The chain links TRBV7-2 to TRBJ2-1; TRBD1 aligns across 9 bases. Trimming took 5 bases from V and 9 from J; bases not matched to a gene: 8. Per the germline V gene, CDR1 is SGHTA and CDR2 is FQGNSA. This CDR3 contains 14 residues.

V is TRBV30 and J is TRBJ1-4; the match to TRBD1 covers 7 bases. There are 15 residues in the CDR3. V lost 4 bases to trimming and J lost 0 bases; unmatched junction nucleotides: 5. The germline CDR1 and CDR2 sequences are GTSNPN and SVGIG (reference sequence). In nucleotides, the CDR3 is TGTGCCTGGACCACTGACAGGGCAACTAATGAAAAACTGTTTTTT. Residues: CAWTTDRATNEKLFF.

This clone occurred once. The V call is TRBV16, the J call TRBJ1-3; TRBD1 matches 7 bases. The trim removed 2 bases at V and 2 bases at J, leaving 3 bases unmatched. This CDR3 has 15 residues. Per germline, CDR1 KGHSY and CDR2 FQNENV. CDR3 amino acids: CASSQLDRAGNTIYF. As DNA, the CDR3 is TGTGCCAGCAGCCAACTCGACAGGGCTGGAAACACCATATATTTT.

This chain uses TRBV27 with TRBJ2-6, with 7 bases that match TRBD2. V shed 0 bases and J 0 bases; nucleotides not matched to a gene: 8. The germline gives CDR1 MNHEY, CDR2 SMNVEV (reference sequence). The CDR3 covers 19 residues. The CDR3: CASSLSLSGLASGANVLTF. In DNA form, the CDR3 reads TGTGCCAGCAGTTTATCACTTAGCGGGTTAGCCTCTGGGGCCAACGTCCTGACTTTC.

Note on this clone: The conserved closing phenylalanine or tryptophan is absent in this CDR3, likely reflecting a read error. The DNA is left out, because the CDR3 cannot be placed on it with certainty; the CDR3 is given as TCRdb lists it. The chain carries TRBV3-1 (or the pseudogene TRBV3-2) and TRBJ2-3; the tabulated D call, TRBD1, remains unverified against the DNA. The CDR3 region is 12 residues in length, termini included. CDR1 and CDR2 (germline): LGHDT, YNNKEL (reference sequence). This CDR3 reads CASSPGTARLVV.

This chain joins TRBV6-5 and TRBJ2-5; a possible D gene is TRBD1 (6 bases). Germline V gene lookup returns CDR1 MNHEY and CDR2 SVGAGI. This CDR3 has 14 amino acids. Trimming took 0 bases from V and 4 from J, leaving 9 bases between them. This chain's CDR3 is CASSYSEQGETQYF. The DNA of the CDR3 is TGTGCCAGCAGTTACTCGGAACAGGGAGAGACCCAGTACTTC.

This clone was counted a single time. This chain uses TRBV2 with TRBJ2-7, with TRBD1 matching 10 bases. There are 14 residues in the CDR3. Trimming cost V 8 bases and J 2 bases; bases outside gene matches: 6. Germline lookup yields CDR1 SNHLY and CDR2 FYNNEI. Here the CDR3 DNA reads TGTGCCAGCTCCCTCGGGACAGGGGCCTACGAGCAGTACTTC. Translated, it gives CASSLGTGAYEQYF. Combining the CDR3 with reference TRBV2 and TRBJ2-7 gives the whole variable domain EPEVTQTPSHQVTQMGQEVILRCVPISNHLYFYWYRQILGQKVEFLVSFYNNEISEKSEIFDDQFSVERPDGSNFTLKIRSTKLEDSAMYFCASSLGTGAYEQYFGPGTRLTVT.

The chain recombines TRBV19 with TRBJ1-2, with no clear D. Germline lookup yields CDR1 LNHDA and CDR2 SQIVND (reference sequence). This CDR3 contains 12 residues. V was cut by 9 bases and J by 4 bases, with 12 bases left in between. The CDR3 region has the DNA TGTGCCAGCTTCCACACGGGCTATGGCTACACCTTC. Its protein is CASFHTGYGYTF.

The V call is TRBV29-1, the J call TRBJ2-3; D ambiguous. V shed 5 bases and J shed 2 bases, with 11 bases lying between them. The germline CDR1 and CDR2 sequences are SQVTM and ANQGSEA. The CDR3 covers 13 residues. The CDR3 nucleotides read TGCAGCGTTTCTTCGACAACCACAGATACGCAGTATTTT. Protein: CSVSSTTTDTQYF.

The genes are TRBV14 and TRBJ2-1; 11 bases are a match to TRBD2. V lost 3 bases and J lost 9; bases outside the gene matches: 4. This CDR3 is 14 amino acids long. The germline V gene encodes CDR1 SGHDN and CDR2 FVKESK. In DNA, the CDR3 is TGTGCCAGCAGCCACGCACTAGCGGGAGTTGAGCAGTTCTTC. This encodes CASSHALAGVEQFF. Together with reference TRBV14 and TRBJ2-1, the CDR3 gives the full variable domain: EAGVTQFPSHSVIEKGQTVTLRCDPISGHDNLYWYRRVMGKEIKFLLHFVKESKQDESGMPNNRFLAERTGGTYSTLKVQPAELEDSGVYFCASSHALAGVEQFFGPGTRLTVL.

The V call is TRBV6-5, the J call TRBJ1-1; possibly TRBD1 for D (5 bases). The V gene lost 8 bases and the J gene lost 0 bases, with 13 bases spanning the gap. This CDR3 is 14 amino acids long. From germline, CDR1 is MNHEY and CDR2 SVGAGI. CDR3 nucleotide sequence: TGTGCCAGCGCTACGACAGTAATGAACACTGAAGCTTTCTTT. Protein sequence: CASATTVMNTEAFF.

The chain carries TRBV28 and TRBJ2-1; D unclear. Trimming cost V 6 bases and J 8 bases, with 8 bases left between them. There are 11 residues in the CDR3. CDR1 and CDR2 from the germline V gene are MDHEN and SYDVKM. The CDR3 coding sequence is TGTGCCAGCAGCCCACTCTATGAGCAGTTCTTC. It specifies CASSPLYEQFF.